The 9 T cell receptor beta chains below all came from one sample that was sequenced in a study of T-cell memory formation after mild COVID-19. MiXCR, run by TCRdb on the 5' RACE reads, gives a single entry per CDR3 protein. The table includes 410,000 or so distinct CDR3 sequences, 23% detected once. The specimen was PBMCs or a T cell subset sorted from them (not recorded which). The receptors were sampled from an adult woman who had mild COVID-19 (a few samples of this study predate the infection). Cell type and time point are not known.

This clonotype turned up a few times. The rearrangement links TRBV27 to TRBJ1-1; D unresolved. The V end lost 5 bases, the J end lost 1 base, and 11 bases lay between the germline ends. Germline CDR1 and CDR2: MNHEY and SMNVEV (reference sequence). The CDR3 is 14 residues long. Written as DNA, the CDR3 is TGTGCCAGCAGTGGGCTGGCTCCGAACACTGAAGCTTTCTTT. Translated, it gives CASSGLAPNTEAFF.

CDR3 sequence (DNA): TGTGCCAGCAGCTCGGTTCACTTGAGTGAGGGCGCCGGGGAGCTGTTTTTT. This gives the protein CASSSVHLSEGAGELFF. This chain joins TRBV7-9 and TRBJ2-2; TRBD2 might be the D (5 bases). The V gene lost 4 bases and the J gene lost 6 bases, with 21 bases spanning the gap. Germline CDR1 and CDR2: SEHNR and FQNEAQ (reference sequence). The CDR3 is 17 residues long.

The chain has TRBV6-2 or TRBV6-3 and TRBJ1-2; D gene unclear. Germline V lookup: CDR1 MNHEY, CDR2 SVGEGT. V lost 4 bases to trimming and J lost 4 bases, with 19 bases between them. The CDR3 is 16 residues long. The CDR3 is CASSFRRVDSLYGYTF. The DNA of the CDR3 is TGTGCCAGCAGTTTTCGGAGGGTCGATTCCCTCTATGGCTACACCTTC.

This clonotype was seen more than once but under ten times. The chain combines TRBV5-1 with TRBJ2-2; 8 nucleotides align to TRBD2. The J segment lost 6 bases and the V segment lost 0 bases, leaving 7 bases of the junction unmatched. The CDR3 has 16 amino acids. CDR1 and CDR2 (germline): SGHRS, YFSETQ. The CDR3 DNA follows: TGCGCCAGCAGCTTGGACTACGGGGGGGCCGCCGGGGAGCTGTTTTTT. It yields the protein CASSLDYGGAAGELFF.

The CDR3 is CATSSRTLTWYDTQYF. The CDR3 coding sequence is TGTGCCACCAGCAGTAGAACCTTAACGTGGTACGATACGCAGTATTTT. The chain employs TRBV15 and TRBJ2-3; D is unclear. CDR1 is LNHNV and CDR2 is YYDKDF in the germline V gene (reference sequence). Trimming removed 3 bases at V and 6 bases at J, with 19 bases between. CDR3 size: 16 residues.

The gene calls are TRBV5-5 and TRBJ2-7; TRBD1 might be the D (7 bases). The CDR3 has 16 residues. The germline V gene encodes CDR1 SGHKS and CDR2 YYEKEE (reference sequence). Between the trimmed V and J ends, which lost 0 bases and 2 bases, there was a span of 15 bases. CDR3 sequence: CASSLVPAGGTYEQYF. CDR3 nucleotides: TGTGCCAGCAGCTTGGTCCCAGCAGGGGGGACCTACGAGCAGTACTTC.

The V call is TRBV19, the J call TRBJ2-1; maybe TRBD1 (5 bases). Germline CDR1 reads LNHDA; CDR2 reads SQIVND (reference sequence). Trimming stripped 9 bases from V and 10 bases from J, with 13 bases between. The CDR3 has 11 amino acids. Here the CDR3 reads CASQGGDEQFF. CDR3 in DNA: TGTGCCAGCCAGGGCGGCGACGAGCAGTTCTTC.

V gene TRBV7-2 combines with J gene TRBJ1-1; TRBD1 agrees at 7 bases. CDR1 SGHTA and CDR2 FQGNSA come from the germline V gene. Germline trimming cut 1 base from V and 4 bases from J; bases unmatched to any gene: 3. This CDR3 spans 14 amino acids. The CDR3 protein is CASSLGPGGTEAFF. The DNA for the CDR3 is TGTGCCAGCAGCTTAGGTCCAGGGGGCACTGAAGCTTTCTTT.

This clonotype was detected a few times. The CDR3 nucleotides are TGCAGTGCTAGCCCTAGCGGGAGCAGGTACGAGCAGTACTTC. Translation: CSASPSGSRYEQYF. The genes are TRBV20-1 and TRBJ2-7; 10 nucleotides align to TRBD2. The CDR3 is 14 residues long. J gave up 4 bases and V 3 bases, and 6 bases lay outside the gene matches. Germline CDR1 and CDR2: DFQATT and SNEGSKA (reference sequence).